The present T cell receptor beta chain was sequenced within a study of T cell changes during pregnancy in multiple sclerosis. Assay used: immunoSEQ multiplex PCR; TCRdb lists only in-frame clones, some missing. Of approximately 62,000 clones listed, roughly 93% are singletons. This sequence originates from a female donor with multiple sclerosis, enrolled in a pregnancy study. Specimen: CD8+ T cells from peripheral blood mononuclear cells, collected in the second trimester of pregnancy.

The CDR3 nucleotides read TGTGCCAGCAGTCCGGGTCGTACAGATACGCAGTATTTT. Its translation is CASSPGRTDTQYF. This rearrangement joins TRBV6-4 to TRBJ2-3; D unresolved. CDR3 size: 13 residues. The ends were cut back, 5 bases at V and 3 bases at J, with 9 bases in the middle. Germline CDR1 reads MRHNA; CDR2 reads SNTAGT.